Shown below are 4 T cell receptor beta chains from a single sample sequenced in a study of blood T cell repertoires in COVID-19 (dated by TCRdb to the early 2020s). Library preparation employed the immunoSEQ multiplex PCR assay. TCRdb mirrors the immuneACCESS table, restricted to in-frame sequences. Some clones are absent from its copies; in checked studies, under half trace to an unresolved V gene, and the reason for the others is unknown. Across this sample there are some 150,000 clones, with about 80% seen only once. Around 2.1% of the sample is taken by the ten largest. What was sequenced was peripheral blood. Every receptor here comes from a man aged 65-85 years with acute or convalescent COVID-19.

The chain combines TRBV5-1 with TRBJ2-5; 8 positions agree with TRBD2. The junction had 6 bases not matched to a gene; V was cut back by 1 base and J by 1 base. The germline V gene encodes CDR1 SGHRS and CDR2 YFSETQ. The CDR3 loop spans 16 amino acids. The CDR3 DNA sequence: TGCGCCAGCAGCTTGAGGCTAAGCGGGGGCCAAGAGACCCAGTACTTC. It codes for CASSLRLSGGQETQYF.

The DNA for the CDR3 is TGTGCCAGCAGCCCCAAGCTAGTTACTGAGCAGTTCTTC. It yields the protein CASSPKLVTEQFF. This chain connects TRBV28 to TRBJ2-1; D not certain. V gave up 6 bases and J gave up 9 bases, with 15 bases separating them. This CDR3 is 13 amino acids long. CDR1 and CDR2 from the germline V gene are MDHEN and SYDVKM.

CDR3 sequence: CASTRDRGPYEQYF. In DNA, the CDR3 is TGTGCCAGCACCCGGGACAGGGGACCCTACGAGCAGTACTTC. This chain joins TRBV2 and TRBJ2-7, with 10 bases identical to TRBD1. V lost 7 bases and J lost 2; bases outside the gene matches: 5. CDR3 size: 14 residues. CDR1 is SNHLY, CDR2 FYNNEI, per germline.

The CDR3 DNA follows: TGTGCCAGCAGTTACTCAGAGGGCTGGAATTCACCCCTCCACTTT. It yields the protein CASSYSEGWNSPLHF. The V call is TRBV6-5, the J call TRBJ1-6; D is uncertain. The germline V gene has CDR1 MNHEY and CDR2 SVGAGI. The CDR3 sequence is 15 residues long. The V end was cut by 0 bases, the J end by 7 bases, with 10 bases between.